These 21 T cell receptor beta chains were sequenced from one sample in a study of Tregs in tolerant kidney transplant recipients. Related graft donors supplied nonmyeloablative bone marrow transplants, and mixed chimerism was transient. Clones were read by immunoSEQ multiplex PCR, and TCRdb kept only the in-frame ones, dropping some. This sample has 65,000 to 85,000 clones, with roughly 91% found just once. The specimen was CD4+ T cells from blood (PBMCs), collected 24 months after the transplant. The receptor set was obtained from a human patient who received a combined kidney and bone marrow transplant. The graft donor may account for some of the T cells.

The gene calls are TRBV29-1 and TRBJ2-5; D is perhaps TRBD1 (6 bases). Near its end, the DNA agrees better with TRBJ2-7, so the J call may be wrong. Germline V CDR1 and CDR2: SQVTM, ANQGSEA. The CDR3 consists of 11 residues. The CDR3: CSVGQAYEQYF. The CDR3 bases are TGCAGCGTTGGACAGGCCTACGAGCAGTACTTC.

This sequence joins TRBV4-1 and TRBJ2-5; 7 nucleotides match TRBD1. Trimming at V came to 0 bases and at J to 5 bases, leaving 9 bases not matched to a gene. Germline V gives CDR1 MGHRA, CDR2 YSYEKL. The CDR3 runs to 16 residues. Here the CDR3 DNA reads TGCGCCAGCAGCCAAGATAGGGCAGGGGGAGAGGAGACCCAGTACTTC. Protein: CASSQDRAGGEETQYF.

V is TRBV7-9 and J is TRBJ1-2; 12 bases fit TRBD1. Per germline, CDR1 SEHNR and CDR2 FQNEAQ (reference sequence). The CDR3 covers 15 residues. With V trimmed by 5 bases and J by 8 bases, 9 bases remained unmatched. The CDR3 loop reads CASSVKGQGAWGYTF. CDR3 coding DNA: TGTGCCAGCAGCGTAAAGGGACAGGGGGCGTGGGGCTACACCTTC.

The rearrangement joins TRBV6-1 to TRBJ2-2, with TRBD2 as a possible D gene (7 bases). This CDR3 is built from 15 residues. V shed 4 bases and J shed 5 bases, with 14 bases lying between them. The germline V gene encodes CDR1 MNHNS and CDR2 SASEGT. CDR3 in amino acids: CASSGWRGTTGELFF. In nucleotides, the CDR3 is TGTGCCAGCAGTGGGTGGCGGGGGACAACCGGGGAGCTGTTTTTT.

CDR3 loop: CASSVAGTGRAETQYF. The CDR3 nucleotides are TGTGCCAGCAGCGTAGCTGGAACAGGTAGGGCCGAGACCCAGTACTTC. The V and J genes are TRBV9 and TRBJ2-5; tentative D call: TRBD1 (5 bases). Germline CDR1 reads SGDLS; CDR2 reads YYNGEE. V lost 0 bases and J lost 5, with 17 bases in between. The CDR3 covers 16 residues.

V and J are TRBV29-1 and TRBJ2-5; possible D gene TRBD1, 6 bases. The J call may be faulty, since TRBJ2-7 better matches the DNA end. The CDR3 is 13 residues long. Germline V gene data show CDR1 as SQVTM and CDR2 as ANQGSEA. The CDR3 coding sequence is TGCAGCGCCGTCTCAGGGGATCTCTACGAGCAGTACTTC. This translates into CSAVSGDLYEQYF.

The chain carries TRBV30 and TRBJ2-5; tentative D call: TRBD1 (6 bases). Trimming took 4 bases from V and 5 from J, leaving 8 bases between them. The CDR3 covers 11 residues. Germline CDR1 reads GTSNPN; CDR2 reads SVGIG (reference sequence). In DNA, the CDR3 is TGTGCCTGGACAGGGGTGGAGACCCAGTACTTC. Amino acid sequence: CAWTGVETQYF.

The V gene is TRBV2, the J gene TRBJ2-2; 7 bases fit TRBD2. The CDR3 contains 15 residues. Germline V gene data show CDR1 as SNHLY and CDR2 as FYNNEI. J lost 9 bases, V lost 6 bases, and 13 bases had no gene match. The CDR3 coding sequence is TGTGCCAGCAGGCCTAGGGGACTAAGGGGCAGGGAGCTGTTTTTT. This translates into CASRPRGLRGRELFF. The full variable domain, rest sourced from reference TRBV2 and TRBJ2-2, is EPEVTQTPSHQVTQMGQEVILRCVPISNHLYFYWYRQILGQKVEFLVSFYNNEISEKSEIFDDQFSVERPDGSNFTLKIRSTKLEDSAMYFCASRPRGLRGRELFFGEGSRLTVL.

CDR3 loop: CAISEGEGNEQFF. The CDR3, as DNA: TGTGCCATCAGTGAGGGGGAGGGAAATGAGCAGTTCTTC. V usage is TRBV10-3 and J usage is TRBJ2-1, with 7 bases aligning to TRBD2. The J segment lost 7 bases and the V segment lost 2 bases, leaving 2 bases of the junction unmatched. Germline lookup yields CDR1 ENHRY and CDR2 SYGVKD. The CDR3 loop spans 13 amino acids.

This chain uses TRBV15 with TRBJ2-2, with TRBD1 matching 7 bases. Germline-derived CDR1 and CDR2 are LNHNV and YYDKDF (reference sequence). This CDR3 region has 15 residues. J was trimmed by 7 bases and V by 0 bases; bases with no gene match: 5. The CDR3 bases are TGTGCCACCAGCAGAGATTTACAGGGGAGCGGGGAGCTGTTTTTT. Residues: CATSRDLQGSGELFF.

Here the CDR3 reads CASSQEKSGRVTEAFF. The DNA for the CDR3 is TGTGCCAGCAGCCAAGAGAAGTCCGGGCGGGTCACTGAAGCTTTCTTT. The rearrangement links TRBV4-2 to TRBJ1-1; D gene unclear. The CDR3 sequence is 16 residues long. Germline lookup yields CDR1 LGHNA and CDR2 YNFKEQ. Trimming shortened V by 0 bases and J by 4 bases, and 15 bases separated the two germline ends.

The V call is TRBV9, the J call TRBJ2-1; 9 nucleotides line up with TRBD2. Germline V gene data show CDR1 as SGDLS and CDR2 as YYNGEE. The trim removed 0 bases at V and 7 bases at J, leaving 8 bases unmatched. The CDR3 contains 16 residues. For the CDR3, the DNA is TGTGCCAGCAGCGTAGTGGCGGGGGGGCATCGGAATGAGCAGTTCTTC. Translation: CASSVVAGGHRNEQFF.

V is TRBV11-3 and J is TRBJ2-7; TRBD2 matches at 7 bases. The CDR3 totals 14 residues. Germline CDR1 and CDR2: SGHNT and YENEEA. After removal of 1 base from V and 0 bases from J, the junction contained 0 bases not matched to a gene. CDR3 in DNA: TGTGCCAGCAGCTTAGGCGGGAGCTCCTACGAGCAGTACTTC. Protein: CASSLGGSSYEQYF.

The rearrangement joins TRBV28 to TRBJ2-7, with 7 bases aligning to TRBD1. Germline V gene data show CDR1 as MDHEN and CDR2 as SYDVKM. The CDR3 extends over 17 amino acids. The J segment lost 3 bases and the V segment lost 4 bases, leaving 15 bases of the junction unmatched. The CDR3: CASSSIGGQTPVYEQYF. The CDR3 DNA follows: TGTGCCAGCAGTTCGATTGGGGGACAGACGCCGGTCTACGAGCAGTACTTC.

The CDR3 sequence is CASSLVTSGRGRTDTQYF. The DNA of the CDR3 is TGTGCCAGCAGCTTAGTTACTAGCGGGAGAGGTCGGACAGATACGCAGTATTTT. The chain uses TRBV13 and TRBJ2-3, with TRBD2 matching over 11 bases. Per germline, CDR1 PRHDT and CDR2 FYEKMQ (reference sequence). The V and J ends lost 1 base and 3 bases, in that order; junction bases with no gene match: 9. This CDR3 spans 18 amino acids.

CDR3 sequence: CASSLGTFNNEQFF. CDR3 bases: TGTGCCAGCAGCTTGGGGACATTCAACAATGAGCAGTTCTTC. This chain links TRBV7-9 with TRBJ2-1, with D perhaps matching TRBD1 (6 bases). CDR1 is SEHNR, CDR2 FQNEAQ, per germline (reference sequence). The CDR3 length is 14 residues. Trimming took off 3 bases at V and 5 bases at J, with 11 bases between the two ends.

This clone was counted a few times. The chain is built from TRBV28 and TRBJ2-7; 11 nucleotides align to TRBD1. Germline CDR1 MDHEN, CDR2 SYDVKM. The V gene end was trimmed by 6 bases and the J gene end by 4 bases; junction bases not matched to a gene: 2. This CDR3 contains 13 residues. The DNA for the CDR3 is TGTGCCAGCAGCGGGACAGGGGGATACGAGCAGTACTTC. This translates into CASSGTGGYEQYF.

The rearrangement uses TRBV5-1 and TRBJ2-1; 11 bases are shared with TRBD2. V shed 3 bases, J shed 4 bases, and the junction held 3 bases outside the gene matches. The CDR3 runs to 15 residues. In germline, CDR1 is SGHRS, CDR2 YFSETQ. This chain's CDR3 is CASSSRLAGYNEQFF. The DNA of the CDR3 is TGCGCCAGCAGCTCGCGACTAGCGGGGTACAATGAGCAGTTCTTC.

This chain uses TRBV19 with TRBJ1-2; D call uncertain. Germline CDR1 and CDR2: LNHDA and SQIVND (reference sequence). The CDR3 loop spans 13 amino acids. The ends were cut back, 5 bases at V and 8 bases at J, with 15 bases in the middle. CDR3 sequence: CASSPTRVRGYTF. The CDR3 DNA reads as TGTGCCAGTAGTCCAACGAGGGTCAGGGGCTACACCTTC.

The chain uses TRBV5-4 and TRBJ2-7; D might be TRBD1 (5 bases). Trimming shortened V by 6 bases and J by 0 bases, and 10 bases separated the two germline ends. CDR1 and CDR2 (germline): SGHNT, YYREEE (reference sequence). CDR3 length equals 13 residues. The CDR3 nucleotides read TGTGCCAGCAACTCGCAGGGCTCCTACGAGCAGTACTTC. It translates to CASNSQGSYEQYF.

This chain uses TRBV6-1 with TRBJ1-1; 8 bases are a match to TRBD1. The CDR3 covers 14 residues. The V gene's germline CDR1 is MNHNS and CDR2 SASEGT. V gave up 4 bases and J gave up 4 bases; unmatched junction bases: 5. The DNA of the CDR3 is TGTGCCAGCAGTGTAGACAGGGGAGCCACTGAAGCTTTCTTT. It is translated as CASSVDRGATEAFF.